The text below deals with one TCR beta chain. Its target is not known. These data come from a study of T cells in Graves' hyperthyroidism and ophthalmopathy. The study, taken as a whole, reports: Blood samples included most of the expanded thyroid clonotypes exceeding 0.001.

TCR beta CDR3 regions were amplified from RNA transcripts. First-round RT-PCR of the TCR CDR3 relied on the HTBI primer set. TCRdb reprocessed the multiplex PCR reads via MiXCR and lists one record per CDR3 protein. This table holds 800,000 or so distinct CDR3 sequences, over 35% found once. This TCR came from a man in his late teens or twenties with Graves' hyperthyroidism. Sequencing was performed on blood.

The CDR3 coding sequence is TGTGCCATCAGGGAGGGTACAACTAATGAAAAACTGTTTTTT. It specifies CAIREGTTNEKLFF. The chain carries TRBV10-3 and TRBJ1-4; D unresolved. CDR1 is ENHRY and CDR2 is SYGVKD in the germline V gene. This CDR3 is 14 amino acids long. Trimming removed 6 bases at V and 0 bases at J, with 8 bases between.